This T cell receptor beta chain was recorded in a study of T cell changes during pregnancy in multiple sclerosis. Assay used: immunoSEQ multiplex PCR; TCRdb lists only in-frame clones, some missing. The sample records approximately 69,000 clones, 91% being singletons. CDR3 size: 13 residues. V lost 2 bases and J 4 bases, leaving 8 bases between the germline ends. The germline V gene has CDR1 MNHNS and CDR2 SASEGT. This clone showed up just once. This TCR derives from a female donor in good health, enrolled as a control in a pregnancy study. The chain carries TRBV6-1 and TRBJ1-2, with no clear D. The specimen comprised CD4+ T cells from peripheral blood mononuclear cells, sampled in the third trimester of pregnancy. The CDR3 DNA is TGTGCCAGCAGTGAAAACAGCCCCTATGGCTACACCTTC. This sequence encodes CASSENSPYGYTF.